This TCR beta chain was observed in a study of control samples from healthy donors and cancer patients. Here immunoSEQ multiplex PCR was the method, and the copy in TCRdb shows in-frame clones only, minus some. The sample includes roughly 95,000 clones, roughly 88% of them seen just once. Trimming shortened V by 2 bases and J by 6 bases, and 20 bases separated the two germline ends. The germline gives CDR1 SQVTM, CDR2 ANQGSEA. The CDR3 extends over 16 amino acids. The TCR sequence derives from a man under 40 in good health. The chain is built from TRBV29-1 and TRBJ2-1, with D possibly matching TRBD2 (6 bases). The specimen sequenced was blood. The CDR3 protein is CSVEPFSTRTSNEQFF. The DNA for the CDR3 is TGCAGCGTTGAACCTTTTTCGACTAGAACTAGCAATGAGCAGTTCTTC.